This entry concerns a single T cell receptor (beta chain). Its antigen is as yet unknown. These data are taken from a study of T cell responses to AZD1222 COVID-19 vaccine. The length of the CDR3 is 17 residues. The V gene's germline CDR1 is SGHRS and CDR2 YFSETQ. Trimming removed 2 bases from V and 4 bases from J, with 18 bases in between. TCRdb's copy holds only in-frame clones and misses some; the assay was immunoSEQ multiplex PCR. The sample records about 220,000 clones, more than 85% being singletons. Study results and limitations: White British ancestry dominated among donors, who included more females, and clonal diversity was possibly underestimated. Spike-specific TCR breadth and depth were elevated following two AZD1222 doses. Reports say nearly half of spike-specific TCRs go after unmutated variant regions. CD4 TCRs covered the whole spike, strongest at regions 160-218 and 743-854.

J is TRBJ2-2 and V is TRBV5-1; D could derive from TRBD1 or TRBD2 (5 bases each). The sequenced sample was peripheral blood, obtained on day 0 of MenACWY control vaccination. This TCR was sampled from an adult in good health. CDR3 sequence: CASSLRGAGYSTGELFF. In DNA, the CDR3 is TGCGCCAGCAGCTTAAGAGGGGCTGGATATTCCACCGGGGAGCTGTTTTTT. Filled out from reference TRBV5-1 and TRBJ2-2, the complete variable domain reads KAGVTQTPRYLIKTRGQQVTLSCSPISGHRSVSWYQQTPGQGLQFLFEYFSETQRNKGNFPGRFSGRQFSNSRSEMNVSTLELGDSALYLCASSLRGAGYSTGELFFGEGSRLTVL.